This is a list of T cell receptor beta chains from one sample in a study of blood T cells in healthy people across ages. From the 5' RACE reads, TCRdb called clonotypes with MiXCR, one entry per CDR3 protein. The sample lists 1.6 million or so distinct CDR3 sequences, 30% to 35% occurring once. Sequenced: blood. These receptors were obtained from a woman younger than 45 in good health. The CDR3 runs from the conserved cysteine through the conserved F or W. The D gene is left open where the match is weak. Expanded clones are given a class, and other clones once, few, many or no size at all.

cdr3_aa: CASSESDTSGASPLHF
cdr3_nt: TGTGCCAGCAGTGAATCGGACACGTCCGGCGCTTCACCCCTCCACTTT
clone_size: -
d_call: -
j_call: TRBJ1-6
v_call: TRBV6-1
cdr3_length: 16

cdr3_aa: CASGWGTNEQFF
cdr3_nt: TGTGCCAGCGGCTGGGGGACAAATGAGCAGTTCTTC
clone_size: few
d_call: -
j_call: TRBJ2-1
v_call: TRBV6-1
cdr3_length: 12

cdr3_aa: CASSLGPSGYYNEQFF
cdr3_nt: TGTGCCAGCAGCTTGGGGCCTAGCGGTTACTACAATGAGCAGTTCTTC
clone_size: few
d_call: TRBD2
j_call: TRBJ2-1
v_call: TRBV7-2
cdr3_length: 16

cdr3_aa: CASRGRGLWETQYF
cdr3_nt: TGTGCCAGCAGGGGACGGGGACTCTGGGAGACCCAGTACTTC
clone_size: few
d_call: -
j_call: TRBJ2-5
v_call: TRBV7-9
cdr3_length: 14

cdr3_aa: CASSEQRNEQFF
cdr3_nt: TGTGCCAGCAGTGAGCAACGCAATGAGCAGTTCTTC
clone_size: few
d_call: -
j_call: TRBJ2-1
v_call: TRBV2
cdr3_length: 12

cdr3_aa: CASSPQGGLGTDTQYF
cdr3_nt: TGTGCCAGCAGCCCTCAGGGGGGGCTCGGCACAGATACGCAGTATTTT
clone_size: few
d_call: -
j_call: TRBJ2-3
v_call: TRBV7-3
cdr3_length: 16

cdr3_aa: CASSYSPLWGANVLTF
cdr3_nt: TGTGCCAGCAGTTACTCGCCTCTATGGGGGGCCAACGTCCTGACTTTC
clone_size: -
d_call: -
j_call: TRBJ2-6
v_call: TRBV6-5
cdr3_length: 16

cdr3_aa: CANGTSGSNKTQYF
cdr3_nt: TGTGCCAACGGGACTAGCGGGAGTAATAAGACCCAGTACTTC
clone_size: many
d_call: TRBD2
j_call: TRBJ2-5
v_call: TRBV10-3
cdr3_length: 14

cdr3_aa: CSAPVRPGTDTQYF
cdr3_nt: TGCAGTGCTCCGGTCAGACCGGGCACAGATACGCAGTATTTT
clone_size: few
d_call: -
j_call: TRBJ2-3
v_call: TRBV20-1
cdr3_length: 14

cdr3_aa: CASSNRDSETQYF
cdr3_nt: TGTGCCAGCAGCAACCGGGACTCGGAGACCCAGTACTTC
clone_size: -
d_call: -
j_call: TRBJ2-5
v_call: TRBV7-9
cdr3_length: 13

cdr3_aa: CSARDPGWSGNTIYF
cdr3_nt: TGCAGTGCTAGAGACCCAGGGTGGTCTGGAAACACCATATATTTT
clone_size: few
d_call: -
j_call: TRBJ1-3
v_call: TRBV20-1
cdr3_length: 15

cdr3_aa: CASSWGLHNEQFF
cdr3_nt: TGTGCCAGCAGCTGGGGACTCCACAATGAGCAGTTCTTC
clone_size: few
d_call: -
j_call: TRBJ2-1
v_call: TRBV7-9
cdr3_length: 13

cdr3_aa: CASIYSGSSTDTQYF
cdr3_nt: TGCGCCAGCATATATAGCGGGTCTAGCACAGATACGCAGTATTTT
clone_size: -
d_call: TRBD2
j_call: TRBJ2-3
v_call: TRBV5-1
cdr3_length: 15

cdr3_aa: CASSPGAGGQETQYF
cdr3_nt: TGTGCCAGCAGCCCGGGGGCGGGGGGCCAAGAGACCCAGTACTTC
clone_size: -
d_call: TRBD2
j_call: TRBJ2-5
v_call: TRBV6-6
cdr3_length: 15

cdr3_aa: CASSVLREETQYF
cdr3_nt: TGTGCCAGCAGTGTGTTGCGGGAAGAGACCCAGTACTTC
clone_size: -
d_call: -
j_call: TRBJ2-5
v_call: TRBV2
cdr3_length: 13

cdr3_aa: CAISDGQGVSETQYF
cdr3_nt: TGTGCCATCAGTGATGGACAGGGGGTTTCAGAGACCCAGTACTTC
clone_size: -
d_call: TRBD1
j_call: TRBJ2-5
v_call: TRBV10-3
cdr3_length: 15